This T cell receptor beta chain was observed in a study of blood T cells in healthy people across ages. Study-wide background: Per two T cells, template switching captured roughly one barcoded beta molecule.

A second PCR, run for roughly 7 to 11 cycles, used a sample-barcoded 5' primer plus a J-beta primer mix. TCRdb analysed the 5' RACE reads with MiXCR anew, one entry per CDR3 protein. This table has roughly 1.5 million distinct CDR3 sequences, approximately 39% appearing once. The CDR3 has 16 amino acids. The sequence derives from a woman aged 18 to 35 in good health. The rearrangement links TRBV21-1 to TRBJ2-4; the DNA was not used to check the table's D call, TRBD2. TRBV21-1 is a pseudogene. The sample consisted of blood. The CDR3 region has the DNA TGTGCCAGCACCCAGTACGGAGGAATGGCCAAAAACATTCAGTACTTC. Protein: CASTQYGGMAKNIQYF.